These 4 T cell receptor beta chains were all obtained from the same sample, sequenced in a study of blood T cells in healthy people across ages. Primed by a sample-barcoded 5' primer and a J-beta primer mix, a second PCR proceeded for about 6 to 11 cycles. TCRdb re-called the 5' RACE reads with MiXCR, one entry per CDR3 protein. The sample contains about a million distinct CDR3 sequences, roughly two fifths of which appear only once. The sample was blood. The receptors were sampled from a man aged 18-30 years in good health.

The genes are TRBV12-3 or TRBV12-4 and TRBJ1-1; weak D call: TRBD1 (6 bases). Trimming took off 6 bases at V and 0 bases at J, with 17 bases between the two ends. This CDR3 contains 16 residues. In nucleotides, the CDR3 is TGTGCCAGCAGCCTAGGAAAGGACAGCCTGAACACTGAAGCTTTCTTT. Translating gives CASSLGKDSLNTEAFF.

This clonotype was observed a few times. J is TRBJ2-1 and V is TRBV7-9; no reliable D call. The V and J ends lost 3 bases and 2 bases respectively, with 11 bases between them. The CDR3 is 15 amino acids. The germline gives CDR1 SEHNR, CDR2 FQNEAQ (reference sequence). The CDR3 region has the DNA TGTGCCAGCAGCTTTGACGCTGGGACCTACAATGAGCAGTTCTTC. Its translation is CASSFDAGTYNEQFF.

The V call is TRBV7-2, the J call TRBJ1-5, with D uncertain. This CDR3 region has 12 residues. Trimming removed 0 bases from V and 9 bases from J, with 6 bases in between. CDR1 is SGHTA, CDR2 FQGNSA, per germline. The CDR3 nucleotides read TGTGCCAGCAGCTTAGCCAGCCTGCCCCAGCATTTT. Its protein product is CASSLASLPQHF.

This clonotype was seen a handful of times. This chain's CDR3 is CASSLVGRPSADTQYF. As DNA, the CDR3 is TGTGCCAGCAGCTTAGTCGGGCGCCCCAGCGCAGATACGCAGTATTTT. The V and J genes are TRBV7-9 and TRBJ2-3; D gene unclear. This CDR3 has 16 residues. The V gene's germline CDR1 is SEHNR and CDR2 FQNEAQ (reference sequence). Between the trimmed V and J ends, which lost 1 base and 4 bases, there was a span of 15 bases.